This passage covers 3 T cell receptor beta chains from one sample sequenced in a study of blood T cell repertoires in COVID-19 (dated by TCRdb to the early 2020s). Library preparation was by the immunoSEQ multiplex PCR assay. The immuneACCESS repertoire file appears here via TCRdb, limited to in-frame rearrangements. These files lack a portion of the clones; in checked studies, under half of the deficit traces to unresolved V genes, and the cause of the others is not known. The sample table records approximately 360,000 clones; roughly 90% of these occur just once. Jointly, the top ten make up roughly 1.2% of the sample. The specimen sequenced was peripheral blood. Receptor source: a man aged 35-49 years with acute or convalescent COVID-19.

This chain uses TRBV12-3 or TRBV12-4 with TRBJ1-1, with D unresolved. The CDR3 spans 12 residues. V lost 5 bases, J lost 1 base, and 5 bases lay in between. The CDR3 sequence is CASSTENTEAFF. CDR3 DNA: TGTGCCAGCAGTACAGAGAACACTGAAGCTTTCTTT.

The V gene is TRBV2, the J gene TRBJ1-2; no clear D. Deletions cut 5 bases from V and 5 bases from J, with 6 bases between. Germline loops: CDR1 SNHLY, CDR2 FYNNEI. This CDR3 has 11 amino acids. The CDR3 DNA reads TGTGCCAGCAGTAGAGATTATGGCTACACCTTC. This sequence encodes CASSRDYGYTF.

The chain joins TRBV5-5 to TRBJ2-4, with D possibly being TRBD1 (5 bases). Germline assignment: CDR1 SGHKS and CDR2 YYEKEE (reference sequence). Between the trimmed V and J ends, which lost 3 bases and 6 bases, there was a span of 10 bases. The CDR3 is 13 residues long. For the CDR3, the DNA is TGTGCCAGCAGCTCAAATGACAGAAACATTCAGTACTTC. Protein sequence: CASSSNDRNIQYF.